The clone carrying this T cell receptor (beta chain) was detected ten times or more. The entry originates in a study of T cells in Graves' hyperthyroidism and ophthalmopathy. Those with hyperthyroidism were 18 to 65 years old, newly diagnosed, and ill for under 2 months. The study left out patients who had uncontrolled infection, other autoimmune disease, pregnancy or lactation. Germline V gene data show CDR1 as SGDLS and CDR2 as YYNGEE. Trimming took 3 bases from V and 3 from J; bases not matched to a gene: 5. CDR3 length equals 15 residues. Using RNA transcripts as the source, TCR beta CDR3 regions were amplified. HTBI primers drove first-round RT-PCR of the TCR CDR3. From the multiplex PCR reads, TCRdb called clonotypes with MiXCR, one entry per CDR3 protein. Among fewer than 550,000 distinct CDR3 sequences listed, around 16% were seen once.

Sample: blood. The chain is built from TRBV9 and TRBJ2-1; 8 bases line up with TRBD2. The TCR was taken from a woman aged 18 to 35 with Graves' hyperthyroidism. This chain's CDR3 is CASSEAGVNYNEQFF. The CDR3, as DNA: TGTGCCAGCAGCGAAGCGGGGGTGAACTACAATGAGCAGTTCTTC. Full variable domain (rest looked up from reference TRBV9 and TRBJ2-1): DSGVTQTPKHLITATGQRVTLRCSPRSGDLSVYWYQQSLDQGLQFLIQYYNGEERAKGNILERFSAQQFPDLHSELNLSSLELGDSALYFCASSEAGVNYNEQFFGPGTRLTVL.